The source of this TCR beta chain is a study of cytomegalovirus exposure and HLA in healthy donors. V was pared by 3 bases and J by 3 bases, with 9 bases between. CDR1 is MNHNS and CDR2 is SASEGT in the germline V gene. The CDR3 is 14 residues long. The PCR contained 60 Vbeta and 13 Jbeta primers. This table comes from immunoSEQ multiplex PCR, and its TCRdb copy is limited to in-frame clones, with some not included. This table holds fewer than 150,000 clones, about 74% found once. Sequencing input: PBMCs. The receptor was isolated from a woman between 50 and 59 years old in good health and CMV-seropositive. This chain uses TRBV6-1 with TRBJ1-5, with no clear D. CDR3 sequence: CASSDSLYNQPQHF. In DNA, the CDR3 is TGTGCCAGCAGTGACTCACTGTACAATCAGCCCCAGCATTTT.